The next 22 T cell receptor beta chains were all read from a single sample in a study of blood T cell repertoires in COVID-19. Repertoires were generated with immunoSEQ multiplex PCR, while TCRdb's copy carries only in-frame clones and drops some. Here the sample spans about 480,000 clones, approximately 87% being singletons. Sequenced: PBMCs or T cells enriched from blood (not recorded which). Receptors were obtained from a woman between 40 and 55 years old who had recovered from COVID-19.

The rearrangement links TRBV13 to TRBJ2-1; 9 bases are shared with TRBD2. The length of the CDR3 is 16 residues. CDR1 and CDR2 from the germline V gene are PRHDT and FYEKMQ (reference sequence). J was trimmed by 8 bases and V by 2 bases; bases with no gene match: 10. The CDR3 spells CASSLIAGGIIDEQFF. In DNA form, the CDR3 reads TGTGCCAGCAGCTTAATCGCGGGAGGGATTATCGATGAGCAGTTCTTC.

The V and J genes are TRBV19 and TRBJ2-7; 8 positions agree with TRBD1. Germline values: CDR1 LNHDA, CDR2 SQIVND (reference sequence). The CDR3 spans 14 residues. J lost 0 bases, V lost 10 bases, and 8 bases had no gene match. The DNA for the CDR3 is TGTGCCACCGCGACAGGGGTTCCCTCCTACGAGCAGTACTTC. Its translation is CATATGVPSYEQYF.

CDR3 loop: CASRLPGVKNIQYF. In nucleotides, the CDR3 is TGCGCCAGCAGGCTACCCGGGGTCAAAAACATTCAGTACTTC. The chain uses TRBV10-2 and TRBJ2-4, with a possible D match to TRBD2 (5 bases). In germline, CDR1 is WSHSY, CDR2 SAAADI. Trimming removed 6 bases at V and 3 bases at J, with 12 bases between. CDR3 length equals 14 residues.

This clone was picked up one time. V gene TRBV10-3 combines with J gene TRBJ2-2, with 10 nucleotides matching TRBD1. The CDR3 loop spans 14 amino acids. Germline CDR1 reads ENHRY; CDR2 reads SYGVKD. With V trimmed by 8 bases and J by 5 bases, 5 bases remained unmatched. For the CDR3, the DNA is TGTGCCATCCGGGGGACAGGGGTTACCGGGGAGCTGTTTTTT. This gives the protein CAIRGTGVTGELFF.

The chain has TRBV4-1 and TRBJ2-7; 10 bases are shared with TRBD1. V shed 7 bases, J shed 5 bases, and the junction held 14 bases outside the gene matches. Germline V gene sequence: CDR1 MGHRA, CDR2 YSYEKL. This CDR3 has 16 amino acids. The DNA of the CDR3 is TGCGCCAGCAAGCCGACGGGACAGGGGATTCCGGACGAGCAGTACTTC. Protein: CASKPTGQGIPDEQYF.

This rearrangement joins TRBV6-2 or TRBV6-3 to TRBJ2-1; 7 bases are a match to TRBD1. The CDR3 loop spans 14 amino acids. J lost 4 bases, V lost 5 bases, and 5 bases had no gene match. Per germline, CDR1 MNHEY and CDR2 SVGEGT. CDR3 coding DNA: TGTGCCAGCAGTCTCGGCAGGGGGTACAATGAGCAGTTCTTC. As protein: CASSLGRGYNEQFF.

The chain employs TRBV2 and TRBJ1-2, with 8 bases aligning to TRBD1. The CDR3 loop spans 14 amino acids. With V trimmed by 6 bases and J by 2 bases, 5 bases remained unmatched. Germline lookup yields CDR1 SNHLY and CDR2 FYNNEI. This CDR3 is CASREDRANYGYTF. The CDR3 nucleotides read TGTGCCAGCAGGGAGGACAGGGCGAACTATGGCTACACCTTC.

The chain is built from TRBV24-1 and TRBJ2-7, with D tentatively TRBD1 (6 bases). Germline V gene sequence: CDR1 KGHDR, CDR2 SFDVKD. The CDR3 is 11 residues long. V gave up 7 bases and J gave up 6 bases, with 9 bases separating them. Here the CDR3 reads CATRDRREQYF. The CDR3, as DNA: TGTGCCACCAGGGACAGACGCGAGCAGTACTTC.

The chain links TRBV6-2 or TRBV6-3 to TRBJ1-5; 12 bases are a match to TRBD1. Germline V gives CDR1 MNHEY, CDR2 SVGEGT. This CDR3 comprises 15 residues. Trimming took 6 bases from V and 6 from J; bases not matched to a gene: 6. The CDR3 DNA reads as TGTGCCAGCAGCCCGATGGGACAGGGGGCTCAGCCCCAGCATTTT. Translated: CASSPMGQGAQPQHF.

J is TRBJ1-2 and V is TRBV28, with a tentative D call TRBD1 (6 bases). Germline values: CDR1 MDHEN, CDR2 SYDVKM. The germline V and J ends were trimmed by 6 bases and 4 bases, with 18 bases remaining between them. The CDR3 is 15 residues long. CDR3 amino acids: CASRTRTATLYGYTF. The CDR3 DNA reads TGTGCCAGCAGAACCCGGACAGCGACTCTCTATGGCTACACCTTC.

This clone was seen more than once but under ten times. This rearrangement joins TRBV2 to TRBJ1-2; 11 nucleotides match TRBD1. V shed 8 bases, J shed 14 bases, and the junction held 10 bases outside the gene matches. CDR1 is SNHLY, CDR2 FYNNEI, per germline. This CDR3 spans 12 amino acids. The DNA for the CDR3 is TGTGCCAGCCCCGGGACAGGGGGTTATTGGACCTTC. This translates into CASPGTGGYWTF.

The gene calls are TRBV15 and TRBJ2-5, with TRBD2 identical over 7 bases. The CDR3 consists of 15 residues. V was clipped by 2 bases and J by 4 bases; unmatched bases: 7. Germline assignment: CDR1 LNHNV and CDR2 YYDKDF (reference sequence). The CDR3 loop is CATSRNAGGRETQYF. CDR3 in DNA: TGTGCCACCAGCAGAAACGCCGGGGGGAGAGAGACCCAGTACTTC.

The rearrangement joins TRBV10-1 to TRBJ1-2; 11 nucleotides line up with TRBD1. CDR3 length: 14 residues. Germline V CDR1 and CDR2: WNHNN, SYGVQD (reference sequence). V shed 5 bases, J shed 8 bases, and the junction held 7 bases outside the gene matches. The CDR3 coding sequence is TGCGCCAGCAGTCCAGGACAGGGGGCGCGCGGCTACACCTTC. Encoded protein: CASSPGQGARGYTF.

The chain couples TRBV6-4 to TRBJ2-7, with 10 nucleotides matching TRBD2. CDR3 size: 13 residues. Germline assignment: CDR1 MRHNA and CDR2 SNTAGT. V lost 6 bases and J lost 2; bases outside the gene matches: 1. The CDR3 protein is CASRTSGPYEQYF. In DNA form, the CDR3 reads TGTGCCAGCAGGACTAGCGGGCCCTACGAGCAGTACTTC.

The J gene is TRBJ1-1, the V gene TRBV5-6; D not resolved. There are 13 residues in the CDR3. With 3 bases removed from V and 1 base from J, the gap between germline ends came to 7 bases. Germline lookup yields CDR1 SGHDT and CDR2 YYEEEE. CDR3 sequence (DNA): TGTGCCAGCAGCTCCGACAAGAACACTGAAGCTTTCTTT. Translated, it gives CASSSDKNTEAFF.

The chain couples TRBV5-6 to TRBJ2-7; 11 bases are a match to TRBD2. CDR3 length: 15 amino acids. J was trimmed by 1 base and V by 0 bases; bases with no gene match: 0. The germline V gene has CDR1 SGHDT and CDR2 YYEEEE. CDR3 residues: CASSLGLAGSYEQYF. The CDR3 coding sequence is TGTGCCAGCAGCTTGGGACTAGCGGGGTCCTACGAGCAGTACTTC.

V usage is TRBV18 and J usage is TRBJ2-1, with 8 positions matching TRBD2. Germline trimming cut 8 bases from V and 0 bases from J; bases unmatched to any gene: 3. Germline CDR1 is KGHSH and CDR2 is LQKENI. The CDR3 has 14 residues. The chain's CDR3 is CASPREDSYNEQFF. The CDR3 bases are TGTGCCAGCCCGCGGGAGGACTCCTACAATGAGCAGTTCTTC.

The chain combines TRBV4-3 with TRBJ2-1, with TRBD2 matching over 9 bases. Looked up from germline, CDR1 is LGHNA and CDR2 is YSLEER. This CDR3 is 16 amino acids long. The ends lost 0 bases at V and 8 bases at J; junction bases unmatched: 8. CDR3 in amino acids: CASSQDGSGSFDEQFF. The DNA of the CDR3 is TGCGCCAGCAGCCAAGATGGTAGCGGGAGTTTCGATGAGCAGTTCTTC.

The V gene is TRBV11-3, the J gene TRBJ2-1, with 8 nucleotides matching TRBD2. The CDR3 has 16 residues. J gave up 9 bases and V 5 bases, and 15 bases lay outside the gene matches. Looked up from germline, CDR1 is SGHNT and CDR2 is YENEEA. The chain's CDR3 is CASSPGAAGGMFEQFF. The CDR3, as DNA: TGTGCCAGCAGCCCGGGAGCTGCGGGGGGCATGTTTGAGCAGTTCTTC.

The CDR3 sequence: CASSVQGRGGNTIYF. DNA of the CDR3: TGTGCCAGCAGTGTACAGGGCAGGGGTGGAAACACCATATATTTT. The chain has TRBV28 and TRBJ1-3, with D tentatively TRBD1 (6 bases). Trimming took 5 bases from V and 3 from J, leaving 14 bases between them. Germline loops: CDR1 MDHEN, CDR2 SYDVKM. The length of the CDR3 is 15 residues.

The J gene is TRBJ2-7, the V gene TRBV7-9; D might be TRBD1 (5 bases). This CDR3 spans 14 amino acids. The V gene's germline CDR1 is SEHNR and CDR2 FQNEAQ (reference sequence). Trimming stripped 5 bases from V and 3 bases from J, with 14 bases between. The DNA for the CDR3 is TGTGCCAGCAGCACAGTCGGCCAGGGCTACGAGCAGTACTTC. It is translated as CASSTVGQGYEQYF.

The rearrangement uses TRBV5-8 and TRBJ1-6; 7 positions agree with TRBD1. Germline V gene data show CDR1 as SGHTS and CDR2 as YDEGEE. This CDR3 is 15 amino acids long. V lost 3 bases to trimming and J lost 7 bases; unmatched junction nucleotides: 7. CDR3 region: CASSSGQPKNSPLHF. DNA for the CDR3: TGTGCCAGCAGCTCGGGACAGCCAAAAAATTCACCCCTCCACTTT.